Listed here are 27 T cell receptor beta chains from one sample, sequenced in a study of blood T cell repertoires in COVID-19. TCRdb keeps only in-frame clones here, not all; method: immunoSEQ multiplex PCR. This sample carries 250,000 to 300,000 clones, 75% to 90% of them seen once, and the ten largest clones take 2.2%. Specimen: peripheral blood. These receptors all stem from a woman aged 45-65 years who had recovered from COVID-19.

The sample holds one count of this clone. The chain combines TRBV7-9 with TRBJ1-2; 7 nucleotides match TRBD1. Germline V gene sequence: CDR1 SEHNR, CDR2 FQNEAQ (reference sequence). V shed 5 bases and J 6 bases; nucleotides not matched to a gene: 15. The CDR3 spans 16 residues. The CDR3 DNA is TGTGCCAGCAGCCATGCCGGGCAGGGGGTTCTGCATGGCTACACCTTC. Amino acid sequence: CASSHAGQGVLHGYTF.

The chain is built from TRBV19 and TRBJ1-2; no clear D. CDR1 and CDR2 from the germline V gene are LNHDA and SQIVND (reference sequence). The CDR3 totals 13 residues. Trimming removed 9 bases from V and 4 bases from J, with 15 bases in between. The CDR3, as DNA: TGTGCCAGCTCTTTCAGGTCCGGCTATGGCTACACCTTC. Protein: CASSFRSGYGYTF.

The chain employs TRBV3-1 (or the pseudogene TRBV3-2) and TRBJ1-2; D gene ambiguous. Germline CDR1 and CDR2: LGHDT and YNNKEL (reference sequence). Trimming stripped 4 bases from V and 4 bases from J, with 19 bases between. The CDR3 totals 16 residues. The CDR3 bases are TGTGCCAGCAGCCCGGGAGGCCTAAGGATGGGCTATGGCTACACCTTC. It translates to CASSPGGLRMGYGYTF.

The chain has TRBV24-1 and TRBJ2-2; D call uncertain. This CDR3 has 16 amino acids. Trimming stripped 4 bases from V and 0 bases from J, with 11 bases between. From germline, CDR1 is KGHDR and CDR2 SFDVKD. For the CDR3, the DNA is TGTGCCACCAGTGACCCGAGGCGGTCGAACACCGGGGAGCTGTTTTTT. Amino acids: CATSDPRRSNTGELFF.

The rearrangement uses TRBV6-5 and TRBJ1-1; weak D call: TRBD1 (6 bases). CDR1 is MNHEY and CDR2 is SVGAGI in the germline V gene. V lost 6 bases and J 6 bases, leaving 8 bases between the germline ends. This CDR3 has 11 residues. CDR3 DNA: TGTGCCAGCAGACAGGGACCTGAAGCTTTCTTT. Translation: CASRQGPEAFF.

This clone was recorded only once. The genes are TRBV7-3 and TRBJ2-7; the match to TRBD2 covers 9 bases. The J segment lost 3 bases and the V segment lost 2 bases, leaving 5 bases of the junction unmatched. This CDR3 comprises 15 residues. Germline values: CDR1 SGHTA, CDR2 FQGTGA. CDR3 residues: CASSLLAGSHYEQYF. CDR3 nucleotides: TGTGCCAGCAGCTTACTAGCGGGGAGCCACTACGAGCAGTACTTC.

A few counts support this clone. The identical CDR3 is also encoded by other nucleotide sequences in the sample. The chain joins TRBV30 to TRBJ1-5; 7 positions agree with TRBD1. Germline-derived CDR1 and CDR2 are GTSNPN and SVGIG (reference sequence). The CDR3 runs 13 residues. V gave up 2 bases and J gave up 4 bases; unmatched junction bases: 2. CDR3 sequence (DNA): TGTGCCTGGAGTCGGGACAGTAATCAGCCCCAGCATTTT. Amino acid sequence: CAWSRDSNQPQHF.

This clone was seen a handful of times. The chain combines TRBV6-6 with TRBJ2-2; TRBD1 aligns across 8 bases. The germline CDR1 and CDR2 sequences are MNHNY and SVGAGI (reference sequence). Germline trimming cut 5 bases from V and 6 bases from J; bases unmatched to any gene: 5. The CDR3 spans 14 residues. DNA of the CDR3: TGTGCCAGCAGTCCGGGACAGGCCGCCGGGGAGCTGTTTTTT. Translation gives CASSPGQAAGELFF.

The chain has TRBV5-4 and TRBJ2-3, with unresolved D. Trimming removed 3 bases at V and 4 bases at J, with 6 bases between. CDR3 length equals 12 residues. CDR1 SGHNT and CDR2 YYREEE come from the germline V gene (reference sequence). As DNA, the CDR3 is TGTGCCAGCAGCTGGAGCGCAGATACGCAGTATTTT. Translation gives CASSWSADTQYF.

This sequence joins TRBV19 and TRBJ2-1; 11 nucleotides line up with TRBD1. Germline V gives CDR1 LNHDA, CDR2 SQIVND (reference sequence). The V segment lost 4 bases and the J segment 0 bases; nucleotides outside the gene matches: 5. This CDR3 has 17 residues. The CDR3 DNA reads TGTGCCAGTAGTACCCGGACAGGGGGCGCCTCCTACAATGAGCAGTTCTTC. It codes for CASSTRTGGASYNEQFF.

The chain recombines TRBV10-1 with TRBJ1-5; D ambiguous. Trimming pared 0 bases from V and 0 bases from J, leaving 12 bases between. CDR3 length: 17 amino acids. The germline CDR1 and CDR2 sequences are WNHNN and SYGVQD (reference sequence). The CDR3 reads CASSESVEQSSNQPQHF. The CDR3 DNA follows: TGCGCCAGCAGTGAGTCCGTCGAGCAATCTAGCAATCAGCCCCAGCATTTT.

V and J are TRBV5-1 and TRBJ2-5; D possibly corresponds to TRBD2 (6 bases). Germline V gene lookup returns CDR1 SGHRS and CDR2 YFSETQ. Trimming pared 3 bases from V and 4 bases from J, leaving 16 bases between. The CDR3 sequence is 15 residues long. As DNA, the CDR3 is TGCGCCAGCAGCTCGTCGACTAGTCGGGCAGAGACCCAGTACTTC. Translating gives CASSSSTSRAETQYF.

The CDR3 region has the DNA TGTGCCAGCATGAAACAGACTGGAAACACCATATATTTT. It encodes CASMKQTGNTIYF. The genes are TRBV27 and TRBJ1-3; D ambiguous. CDR1 and CDR2 (germline): MNHEY, SMNVEV (reference sequence). V lost 7 bases to trimming and J lost 2 bases, with 9 bases between them. This CDR3 spans 13 amino acids.

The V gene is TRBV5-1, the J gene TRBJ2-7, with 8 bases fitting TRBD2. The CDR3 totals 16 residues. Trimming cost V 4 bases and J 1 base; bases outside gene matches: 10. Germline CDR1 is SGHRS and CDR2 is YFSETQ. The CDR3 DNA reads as TGCGCCAGCAGCCCCCTCGGGAGGGGACGATCCTACGAGCAGTACTTC. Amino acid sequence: CASSPLGRGRSYEQYF.

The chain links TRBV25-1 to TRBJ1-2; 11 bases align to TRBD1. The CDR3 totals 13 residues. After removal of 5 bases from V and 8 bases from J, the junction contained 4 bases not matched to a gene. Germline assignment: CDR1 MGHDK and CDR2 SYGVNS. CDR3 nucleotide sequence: TGTGCCAGCAGTCCGGGACAGGGGGGAGGCTACACCTTC. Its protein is CASSPGQGGGYTF.

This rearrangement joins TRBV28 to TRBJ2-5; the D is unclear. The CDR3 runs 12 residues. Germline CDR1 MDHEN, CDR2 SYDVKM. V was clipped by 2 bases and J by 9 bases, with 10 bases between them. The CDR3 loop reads CASSLEQMAQYF. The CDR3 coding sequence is TGTGCCAGCAGTTTAGAGCAAATGGCCCAGTACTTC.

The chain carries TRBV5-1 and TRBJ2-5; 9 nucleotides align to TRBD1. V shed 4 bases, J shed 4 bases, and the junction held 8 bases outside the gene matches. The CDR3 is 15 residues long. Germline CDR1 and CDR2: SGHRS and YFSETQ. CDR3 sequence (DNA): TGCGCCAGCAGCCCCGGAGCGACAGGGGGAGAGACCCAGTACTTC. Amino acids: CASSPGATGGETQYF. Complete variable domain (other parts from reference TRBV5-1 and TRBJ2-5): KAGVTQTPRYLIKTRGQQVTLSCSPISGHRSVSWYQQTPGQGLQFLFEYFSETQRNKGNFPGRFSGRQFSNSRSEMNVSTLELGDSALYLCASSPGATGGETQYFGPGTRLLVL.

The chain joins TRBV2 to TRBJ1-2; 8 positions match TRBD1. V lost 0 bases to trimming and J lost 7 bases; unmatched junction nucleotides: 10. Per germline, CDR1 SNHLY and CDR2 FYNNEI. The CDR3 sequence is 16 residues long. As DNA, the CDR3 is TGTGCCAGCAGTGAAGCGGGGTTGGGACAGGCCTTTGGCTACACCTTC. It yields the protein CASSEAGLGQAFGYTF.

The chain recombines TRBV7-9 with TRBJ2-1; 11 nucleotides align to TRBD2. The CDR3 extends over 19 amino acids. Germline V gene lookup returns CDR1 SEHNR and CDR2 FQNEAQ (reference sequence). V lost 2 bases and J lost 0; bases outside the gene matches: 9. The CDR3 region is CASSLIASGRTSSYNEQFF. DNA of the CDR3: TGTGCCAGCAGCTTAATAGCTAGCGGGAGGACAAGCTCCTACAATGAGCAGTTCTTC.

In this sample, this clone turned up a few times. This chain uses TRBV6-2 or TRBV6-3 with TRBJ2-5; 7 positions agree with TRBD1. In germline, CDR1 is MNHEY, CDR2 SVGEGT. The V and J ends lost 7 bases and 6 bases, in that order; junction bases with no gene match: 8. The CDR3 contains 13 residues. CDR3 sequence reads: CASTPDREQTQYF. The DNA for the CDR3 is TGTGCCAGCACCCCCGACAGGGAACAGACCCAGTACTTC.

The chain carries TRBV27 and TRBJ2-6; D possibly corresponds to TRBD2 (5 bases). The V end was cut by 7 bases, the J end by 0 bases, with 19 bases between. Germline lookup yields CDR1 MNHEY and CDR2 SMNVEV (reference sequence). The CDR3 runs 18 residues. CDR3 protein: CASTGGSAPFSGANVLTF. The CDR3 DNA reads TGTGCCAGCACCGGAGGTTCGGCTCCCTTCTCTGGGGCCAACGTCCTGACTTTC.

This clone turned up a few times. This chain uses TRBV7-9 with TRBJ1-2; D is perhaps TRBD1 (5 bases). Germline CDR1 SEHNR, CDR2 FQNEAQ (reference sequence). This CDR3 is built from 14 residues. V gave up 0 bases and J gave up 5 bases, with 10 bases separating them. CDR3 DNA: TGTGCCAGCAGCTTAGCCGACAGAGCTTATGGCTACACCTTC. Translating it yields CASSLADRAYGYTF.

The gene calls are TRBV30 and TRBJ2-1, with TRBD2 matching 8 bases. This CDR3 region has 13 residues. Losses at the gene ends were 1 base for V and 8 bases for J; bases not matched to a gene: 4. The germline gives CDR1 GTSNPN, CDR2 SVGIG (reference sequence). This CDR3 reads CAWSGSGRHEQFF. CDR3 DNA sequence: TGTGCCTGGAGTGGGAGCGGGAGACATGAGCAGTTCTTC.

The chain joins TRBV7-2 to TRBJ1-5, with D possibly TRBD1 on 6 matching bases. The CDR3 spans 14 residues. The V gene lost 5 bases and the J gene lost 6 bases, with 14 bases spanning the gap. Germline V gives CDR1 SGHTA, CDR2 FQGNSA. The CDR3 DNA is TGTGCCAGCAGCGCACAGGGAAAGGGTCAGCCCCAGCATTTT. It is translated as CASSAQGKGQPQHF.

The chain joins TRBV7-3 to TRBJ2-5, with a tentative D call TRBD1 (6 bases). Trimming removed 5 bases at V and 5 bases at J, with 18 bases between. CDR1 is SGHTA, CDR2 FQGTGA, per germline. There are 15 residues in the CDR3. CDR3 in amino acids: CASSPTGHPLETQYF. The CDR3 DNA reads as TGTGCCAGCAGCCCCACGGGACACCCCCTGGAGACCCAGTACTTC.

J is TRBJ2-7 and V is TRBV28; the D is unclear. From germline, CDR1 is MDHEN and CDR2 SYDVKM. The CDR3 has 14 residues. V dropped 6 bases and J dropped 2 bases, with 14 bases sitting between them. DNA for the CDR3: TGTGCCAGCAGCAGTCCTAGGTTGGCCTACGAGCAGTACTTC. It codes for CASSSPRLAYEQYF.

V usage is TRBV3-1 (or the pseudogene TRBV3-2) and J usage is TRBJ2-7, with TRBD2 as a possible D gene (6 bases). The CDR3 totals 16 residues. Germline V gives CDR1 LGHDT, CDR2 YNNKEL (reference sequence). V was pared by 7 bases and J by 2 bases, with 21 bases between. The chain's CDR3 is CASTHPRLVLTYEQYF. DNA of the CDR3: TGTGCCAGCACCCACCCTCGACTAGTTCTTACCTACGAGCAGTACTTC.